The 18 T cell receptor beta chains below were found in one sample sequenced in a study of blood T cells in healthy people across ages. A J-beta primer mix and a sample-barcoded 5' primer were used in a second PCR of roughly 6 to 11 cycles. From the 5' RACE reads, TCRdb called clonotypes with MiXCR, one entry per CDR3 protein. This sample has more than 500,000 distinct CDR3 sequences, with around a quarter found just once. The same sample was also studied in work on T cells of mothers and their children.

Sequenced sample: blood. The source is a boy between 2 and 15 years old in good health.

This chain links TRBV28 with TRBJ2-1; TRBD2 agrees at 9 bases. Germline values: CDR1 MDHEN, CDR2 SYDVKM. Trimming at V came to 4 bases and at J to 4 bases, leaving 2 bases not matched to a gene. The CDR3 length is 14 residues. The CDR3 reads CASSSSGAYNEQFF. The CDR3 nucleotides read TGTGCCAGCAGTTCTAGCGGGGCATACAATGAGCAGTTCTTC.

This clonotype showed up just a few times. The J gene is TRBJ2-7, the V gene TRBV5-1, with 8 bases lining up with TRBD2. CDR1 is SGHRS and CDR2 is YFSETQ in the germline V gene. The length of the CDR3 is 15 residues. V dropped 4 bases and J dropped 0; count of bases not matched to a gene: 6. In DNA, the CDR3 is TGCGCCAGCAGCCCCGGGAGGGGTCTCTCCTACGAGCAGTACTTC. It is translated as CASSPGRGLSYEQYF.

This chain connects TRBV19 to TRBJ1-4; maybe TRBD1 (6 bases). Germline V gives CDR1 LNHDA, CDR2 SQIVND (reference sequence). The CDR3 extends over 17 amino acids. V lost 6 bases and J 7 bases, leaving 24 bases between the germline ends. The CDR3 loop reads CASRPVRTVGGGEKLFF. The DNA for the CDR3 is TGTGCCAGTAGGCCCGTGCGGACTGTCGGGGGCGGTGAAAAACTGTTTTTT.

This clonotype was found a few times. J is TRBJ2-5 and V is TRBV2, with 8 bases aligning to TRBD2. This CDR3 spans 15 amino acids. The V segment lost 6 bases and the J segment 1 base; nucleotides outside the gene matches: 7. Germline loops: CDR1 SNHLY, CDR2 FYNNEI. The CDR3 bases are TGTGCCAGCAGACCCTGGACTAGCAGCCAAGAGACCCAGTACTTC. It specifies CASRPWTSSQETQYF.

The genes are TRBV6-5 and TRBJ2-4; TRBD1 or TRBD2 may be the D gene (6 bases each). Trimming removed 6 bases from V and 3 bases from J, with 12 bases in between. Germline V gene lookup returns CDR1 MNHEY and CDR2 SVGAGI. This CDR3 is 14 amino acids long. The CDR3 protein is CASSPGASKNIQYF. CDR3 bases: TGTGCCAGCAGCCCGGGGGCGAGCAAAAACATTCAGTACTTC.

The chain employs TRBV20-1 and TRBJ2-5; D gene uncertain. Judging by the DNA end, TRBJ2-7 fits better; the J call may be wrong. Germline CDR1 and CDR2: DFQATT and SNEGSKA (reference sequence). The CDR3 extends over 17 amino acids. The CDR3 nucleotides read TGCAGTGCTAGACGGTCTGTCCTTTGGCAGATCTCCTACGAGCAGTACTTC. Translating it yields CSARRSVLWQISYEQYF.

The V gene is TRBV11-2, the J gene TRBJ2-2, with D perhaps TRBD2 (5 bases). V lost 1 base to trimming and J lost 3 bases, with 9 bases between them. Looked up from germline, CDR1 is SGHAT and CDR2 is FQNNGV. The CDR3 is made up of 15 amino acids. CDR3 in DNA: TGTGCCAGCAGCTTAGTATTCGGGGACACCGGGGAGCTGTTTTTT. This gives the protein CASSLVFGDTGELFF.

V and J are TRBV12-5 and TRBJ2-5, with 9 bases identical to TRBD1. The J call is doubtful: the DNA matches TRBJ2-7 better. Germline CDR1 and CDR2: LGHNT and FRNRAP. There are 16 residues in the CDR3. DNA of the CDR3: TGTGCTAGTGGTTCCGGGGACAGGGCCACCTCCTACGAGCAGTACTTC. Its translation: CASGSGDRATSYEQYF.

This clonotype showed up just a few times. The chain is built from TRBV18 and TRBJ2-1; D possibly corresponds to TRBD2 (6 bases). V lost 6 bases to trimming and J lost 8 bases, with 20 bases between them. Germline CDR1 reads KGHSH; CDR2 reads LQKENI. The CDR3 is made up of 15 amino acids. This chain's CDR3 is CASSREGLPGDEQFF. In nucleotides, the CDR3 is TGTGCCAGCTCCCGAGAGGGACTTCCCGGGGATGAGCAGTTCTTC.

This clonotype was seen a handful of times. V usage is TRBV12-3 or TRBV12-4 and J usage is TRBJ2-3; 9 nucleotides agree with TRBD2. CDR3 length: 15 amino acids. V lost 2 bases and J lost 5; bases outside the gene matches: 5. The CDR3 nucleotides read TGTGCCAGCAGTTTAACAGCGGGAGGCCGAGATACGCAGTATTTT. Amino acid sequence: CASSLTAGGRDTQYF.

This clonotype was detected only a few times. The chain employs TRBV7-9 and TRBJ2-5; 9 nucleotides match TRBD1. This CDR3 has 16 amino acids. After removal of 2 bases from V and 4 bases from J, the junction contained 8 bases not matched to a gene. Germline values: CDR1 SEHNR, CDR2 FQNEAQ (reference sequence). CDR3: CASSLYGQGMIETQYF. The CDR3 bases are TGTGCCAGCAGCTTATATGGACAGGGGATGATAGAGACCCAGTACTTC.

This clonotype was counted only a few times. The J gene is TRBJ2-7, the V gene TRBV30; 8 bases fit TRBD1. Trimming took 5 bases from V and 3 from J; bases not matched to a gene: 6. The CDR3 runs 13 residues. Germline CDR1 and CDR2: GTSNPN and SVGIG (reference sequence). In DNA, the CDR3 is TGTGCCTGGGACAGGACAGGGAACTACGAGCAGTACTTC. Translating it yields CAWDRTGNYEQYF.

The chain carries TRBV10-1 and TRBJ2-5; 8 positions match TRBD1. J was trimmed by 4 bases and V by 6 bases; bases with no gene match: 7. The CDR3 runs to 14 residues. Germline CDR1 WNHNN, CDR2 SYGVQD (reference sequence). CDR3 coding DNA: TGCGCCAGCAGCGGACAGGGATCAGCAGAGACCCAGTACTTC. As protein: CASSGQGSAETQYF.

This clonotype has just a few counts. The chain carries TRBV29-1 and TRBJ1-1; TRBD1 matches at 9 bases. This CDR3 region has 15 residues. V trimming: 7 bases; J trimming: 0 bases; junction bases outside the gene matches: 9. Per germline, CDR1 SQVTM and CDR2 ANQGSEA. The CDR3 sequence is CSATGGQMLNTEAFF. The CDR3 DNA reads TGCAGCGCTACAGGGGGCCAAATGCTGAACACTGAAGCTTTCTTT.

The J gene is TRBJ1-2, the V gene TRBV6-4; TRBD1 matches 8 bases. J was trimmed by 4 bases and V by 5 bases; bases with no gene match: 6. The CDR3 consists of 14 residues. CDR1 and CDR2 from the germline V gene are MRHNA and SNTAGT. CDR3 DNA: TGTGCCAGCAGTCCTGGACAGGGCGTCTATGGCTACACCTTC. Its protein is CASSPGQGVYGYTF.

The gene calls are TRBV7-2 and TRBJ2-4; D remains unclear. Between the trimmed V and J ends, which lost 1 base and 2 bases, there was a span of 12 bases. The CDR3 sequence is 16 residues long. CDR1 SGHTA and CDR2 FQGNSA come from the germline V gene. The CDR3 coding sequence is TGTGCCAGCAGCTTAGATCGCGGTTCCTCCAAAAACATTCAGTACTTC. Its protein product is CASSLDRGSSKNIQYF.

This chain joins TRBV20-1 and TRBJ2-7; D is perhaps TRBD1 or TRBD2 (5 bases each). Germline values: CDR1 DFQATT, CDR2 SNEGSKA (reference sequence). The V and J ends lost 4 bases and 7 bases respectively, with 20 bases between them. This CDR3 region has 14 residues. CDR3 DNA sequence: TGCAGTGCTACAATTAAGGGGACCCCCTGGGAGCAGTACTTC. This sequence encodes CSATIKGTPWEQYF.

V gene TRBV29-1 combines with J gene TRBJ2-7, with a possible D match to TRBD1 (6 bases). V dropped 1 base and J dropped 3 bases, with 7 bases sitting between them. The germline CDR1 and CDR2 sequences are SQVTM and ANQGSEA. The CDR3 runs 12 residues. The CDR3 sequence is CSVEGGLYEQYF. CDR3 coding DNA: TGCAGCGTTGAAGGGGGGCTCTACGAGCAGTACTTC.